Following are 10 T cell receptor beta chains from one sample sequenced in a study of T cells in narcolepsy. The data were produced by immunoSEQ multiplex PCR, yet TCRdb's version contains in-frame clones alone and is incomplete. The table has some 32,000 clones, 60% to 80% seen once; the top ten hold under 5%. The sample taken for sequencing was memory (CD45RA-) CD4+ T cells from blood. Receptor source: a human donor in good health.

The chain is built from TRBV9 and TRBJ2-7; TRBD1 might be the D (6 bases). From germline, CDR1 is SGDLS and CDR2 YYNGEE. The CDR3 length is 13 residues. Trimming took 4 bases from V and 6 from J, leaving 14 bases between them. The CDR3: CASSLPPRGEQYF. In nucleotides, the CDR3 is TGTGCCAGCAGCCTACCCCCCAGGGGCGAGCAGTACTTC.

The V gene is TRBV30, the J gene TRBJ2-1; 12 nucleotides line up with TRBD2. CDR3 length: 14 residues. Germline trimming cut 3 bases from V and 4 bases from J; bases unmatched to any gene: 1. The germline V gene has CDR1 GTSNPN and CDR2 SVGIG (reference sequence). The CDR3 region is CAWRGLAGYNEQFF. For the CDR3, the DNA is TGTGCCTGGAGGGGACTAGCGGGTTACAATGAGCAGTTCTTC. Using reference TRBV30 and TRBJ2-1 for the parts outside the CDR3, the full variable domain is SQTIHQWPATLVQPVGSPLSLECTVEGTSNPNLYWYRQAAGRGLQLLFYSVGIGQISSEVPQNLSASRPQDRQFILSSKKLLLSDSGFYLCAWRGLAGYNEQFFGPGTRLTVL.

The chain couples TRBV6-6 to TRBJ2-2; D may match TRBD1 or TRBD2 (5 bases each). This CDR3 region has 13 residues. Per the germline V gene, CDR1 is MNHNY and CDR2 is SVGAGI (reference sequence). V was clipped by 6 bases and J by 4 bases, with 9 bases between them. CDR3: CASRGDGTGELFF. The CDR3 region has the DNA TGTGCCAGCAGAGGGGACGGCACCGGGGAGCTGTTTTTT.

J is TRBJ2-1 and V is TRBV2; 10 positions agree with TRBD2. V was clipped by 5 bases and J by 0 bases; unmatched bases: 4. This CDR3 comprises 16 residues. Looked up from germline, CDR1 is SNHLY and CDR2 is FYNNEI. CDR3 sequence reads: CASSSASGSSYNEQFF. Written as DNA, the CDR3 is TGTGCCAGCAGTTCGGCTAGCGGGAGCTCCTACAATGAGCAGTTCTTC.

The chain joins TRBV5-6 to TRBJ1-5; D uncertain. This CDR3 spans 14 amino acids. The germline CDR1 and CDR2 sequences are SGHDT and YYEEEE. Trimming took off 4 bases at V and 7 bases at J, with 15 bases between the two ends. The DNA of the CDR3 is TGTGCCAGCAGCGCTCAGACGGGTTGGCAGCCCCAGCATTTT. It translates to CASSAQTGWQPQHF.

The CDR3 spells CASSRWSWELVVNNEQFF. CDR3 coding DNA: TGTGCCAGCAGCCGATGGTCGTGGGAGCTCGTAGTAAATAATGAGCAGTTCTTC. This chain joins TRBV7-2 and TRBJ2-1, with D possibly TRBD2 on 5 matching bases. The germline gives CDR1 SGHTA, CDR2 FQGNSA. This CDR3 is built from 18 residues. Trimming cost V 5 bases and J 7 bases, with 27 bases left between them.

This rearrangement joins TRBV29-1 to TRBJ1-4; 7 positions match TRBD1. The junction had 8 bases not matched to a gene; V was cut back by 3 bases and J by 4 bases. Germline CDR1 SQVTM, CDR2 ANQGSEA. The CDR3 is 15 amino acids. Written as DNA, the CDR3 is TGCAGCGTTGACCTAGGGGGCCAGAGTAATGAAAAACTGTTTTTT. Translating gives CSVDLGGQSNEKLFF.

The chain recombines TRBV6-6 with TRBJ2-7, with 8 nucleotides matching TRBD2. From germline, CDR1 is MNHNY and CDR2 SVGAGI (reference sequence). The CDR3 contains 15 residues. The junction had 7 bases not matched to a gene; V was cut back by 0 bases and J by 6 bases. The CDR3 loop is CASSYSTSAALEQYF. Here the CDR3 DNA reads TGTGCCAGCAGTTACTCGACTAGCGCAGCTCTCGAGCAGTACTTC.

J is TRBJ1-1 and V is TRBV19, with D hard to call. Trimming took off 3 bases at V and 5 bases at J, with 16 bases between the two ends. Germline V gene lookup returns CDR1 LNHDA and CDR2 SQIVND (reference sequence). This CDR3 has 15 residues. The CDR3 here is CASSMGNPTGTEAFF. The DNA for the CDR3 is TGTGCCAGTAGTATGGGAAACCCTACGGGGACTGAAGCTTTCTTT.

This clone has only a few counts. The CDR3 DNA follows: TGTGCCAGTAGTAGGCAGGGGCAAAATCAGCCCCAGCATTTT. This translates into CASSRQGQNQPQHF. The chain carries TRBV19 and TRBJ1-5; TRBD1 is a possible D gene (6 bases). Trimming cost V 4 bases and J 4 bases, with 11 bases left between them. CDR3 length: 14 amino acids. CDR1 and CDR2 from the germline V gene are LNHDA and SQIVND (reference sequence). The full variable domain, in which reference TRBV19 and TRBJ1-5 provide the parts outside the CDR3, is DGGITQSPKYLFRKEGQNVTLSCEQNLNHDAMYWYRQDPGQGLRLIYYSQIVNDFQKGDIAEGYSVSREKKESFPLTVTSAQKNPTAFYLCASSRQGQNQPQHFGDGTRLSIL.